This TCR beta chain was profiled in a study of blood T cell repertoires in COVID-19. Looking at the study overall: The United States, Italy and Spain were the sources of the acute and convalescent COVID-19 samples. T cells, B-cell-depleted T cells, or PBMCs provided the cDNA or gDNA that served as material.

Germline trimming cut 4 bases from V and 0 bases from J; bases unmatched to any gene: 7. CDR1 and CDR2 from the germline V gene are SGHNT and YYREEE (reference sequence). The CDR3 is made up of 15 amino acids. In the original processing: It was from reference gene primer amplification that nucleated cell counts were estimated. Repertoires were generated with immunoSEQ multiplex PCR, while TCRdb's copy carries only in-frame clones and drops some. V and J calls and clone size follow that table, whereas D and trimming were derived from the DNA. This repertoire shows fewer than 300,000 clones, 65% to 90% found once; its top ten account for roughly 15%.

The specimen was peripheral blood. This TCR came from a human donor in a cohort sampled during active COVID-19. V usage is TRBV5-4 and J usage is TRBJ2-7; TRBD2 matches 7 bases. The CDR3 region has the DNA TGTGCCAGCAGCATTAGCGGGTCCTACTCCTACGAGCAGTACTTC. Translated, it gives CASSISGSYSYEQYF.